A selection of T cell receptor beta chains follows, all from one sample in a study of blood T cell repertoires in COVID-19. Profiling relied on immunoSEQ multiplex PCR, and the TCRdb table lists in-frame clones only, not all of them. The profile covers approximately 280,000 clones, with 70% to 90% appearing a single time and 11% taken by the ten largest. The sample taken for sequencing was peripheral blood. Receptor source: a woman aged 70-85 years with acute or convalescent COVID-19. The CDR3 runs from the conserved cysteine through the conserved F or W. A D gene is named only where the DNA matches it firmly. Only some rows state a clone size, as once, few, many or a class for expanded clones.

CDR3nt: TGCGCCAGCAGCTTGGGACAGGGCGACAAAAACATTCAGTACTTC; CDR3aa: CASSLGQGDKNIQYF; d_gene: TRBD1; v_gene: TRBV5-1; j_gene: TRBJ2-4; abundance: -
CDR3nt: TGCGCCAGCAGCTCTACTGACAGGGGCGGGGGCTACACCTTC; CDR3aa: CASSSTDRGGGYTF; d_gene: TRBD1; v_gene: TRBV5-1; j_gene: TRBJ1-2; abundance: -
CDR3nt: TGCGCCAGCAGTGAGTCGGGGGGAGCACCTAGCACAGATACGCAGTATTTT; CDR3aa: CASSESGGAPSTDTQYF; d_gene: -; v_gene: TRBV10-2; j_gene: TRBJ2-3; abundance: -
CDR3nt: TGTGCCAGTACCGGACAGGTTGGAGGTTTGCGGGGCTACACCTTC; CDR3aa: CASTGQVGGLRGYTF; d_gene: TRBD1; v_gene: TRBV19; j_gene: TRBJ1-2; abundance: -
CDR3nt: TGTGCCAGTAGTATACTGTCGGGACAGGGGGAGAACACCATATATTTT; CDR3aa: CASSILSGQGENTIYF; d_gene: TRBD1; v_gene: TRBV19; j_gene: TRBJ1-3; abundance: -
CDR3nt: TGCGCCAGCAGCTTGTCAGGGGGCAATCAGCCCCAGCATTTT; CDR3aa: CASSLSGGNQPQHF; d_gene: -; v_gene: TRBV5-1; j_gene: TRBJ1-5; abundance: few
CDR3nt: TGCAGTGCTAGTGGGACTAGCCAAGGGACCCAGTACTTC; CDR3aa: CSASGTSQGTQYF; d_gene: TRBD2; v_gene: TRBV20-1; j_gene: TRBJ2-5; abundance: -
CDR3nt: TGTGCCAGCAGCCAAGCATCCGGAGCGATCCACACAGATACGCAGTATTTT; CDR3aa: CASSQASGAIHTDTQYF; d_gene: -; v_gene: TRBV3-1/TRBV3-2; j_gene: TRBJ2-3; abundance: -
CDR3nt: TGCGCCAGCAGCTTCACAGGGGACACTGAAGCTTTCTTT; CDR3aa: CASSFTGDTEAFF; d_gene: TRBD1; v_gene: TRBV5-1; j_gene: TRBJ1-1; abundance: -
CDR3nt: TGTGCCAGCAGTCCACCGGACAGCCCGAACACTGAAGCTTTCTTT; CDR3aa: CASSPPDSPNTEAFF; d_gene: -; v_gene: TRBV6-5; j_gene: TRBJ1-1; abundance: -
CDR3nt: TGTGCCAGCAGCTTCCGACTAGCGGGGGGGCCTGGTAAGAAGACCCAGTACTTC; CDR3aa: CASSFRLAGGPGKKTQYF; d_gene: TRBD2; v_gene: TRBV13; j_gene: TRBJ2-5; abundance: -
CDR3nt: TGTGCCAGCAGCGTAGTTCAGGATAGGGGGGAGCTGTTTTTT; CDR3aa: CASSVVQDRGELFF; d_gene: -; v_gene: TRBV9; j_gene: TRBJ2-2; abundance: -
CDR3nt: TGTGCCAGCAGTTACTCGTTCAGGGGCGGAAACACCATATATTTT; CDR3aa: CASSYSFRGGNTIYF; d_gene: -; v_gene: TRBV6-5; j_gene: TRBJ1-3; abundance: -
CDR3nt: TGTGCCAGTCTCCCCCAGGGCGTGACCTATGGCTACACCTTC; CDR3aa: CASLPQGVTYGYTF; d_gene: -; v_gene: TRBV28; j_gene: TRBJ1-2; abundance: -
CDR3nt: TGTGCCAGCACCGAGACAGACAATGAGCAGTTCTTC; CDR3aa: CASTETDNEQFF; d_gene: -; v_gene: TRBV6-6; j_gene: TRBJ2-1; abundance: once
CDR3nt: TGTGCCAGCAGTAAGAGCCCCTCAGGGGGCAGGAACTATGGCTACACCTTC; CDR3aa: CASSKSPSGGRNYGYTF; d_gene: TRBD1; v_gene: TRBV27; j_gene: TRBJ1-2; abundance: -
CDR3nt: TGTGCCAGCAGCCAACGGACAGGAGATGAAGCTTTCTTT; CDR3aa: CASSQRTGDEAFF; d_gene: TRBD1; v_gene: TRBV3-1/TRBV3-2; j_gene: TRBJ1-1; abundance: once
CDR3nt: TGCGCCAGCACCGGAGGACAGGGCAACTATGGCTACACCTTC; CDR3aa: CASTGGQGNYGYTF; d_gene: TRBD1; v_gene: TRBV5-1; j_gene: TRBJ1-2; abundance: once
CDR3nt: TGTGCCAGCAGCTTCGGCGGGGACTACGAGCAGTACTTC; CDR3aa: CASSFGGDYEQYF; d_gene: -; v_gene: TRBV11-3; j_gene: TRBJ2-7; abundance: -
CDR3nt: TGTGCCAGCAGTTTAGAGGGCAGCCGGAACACTGAAGCTTTCTTT; CDR3aa: CASSLEGSRNTEAFF; d_gene: -; v_gene: TRBV27; j_gene: TRBJ1-1; abundance: -
CDR3nt: TGTGCCAGCTCACCAGGGCAGGTCGGAGGCTACACCTTC; CDR3aa: CASSPGQVGGYTF; d_gene: -; v_gene: TRBV18; j_gene: TRBJ1-2; abundance: -
CDR3nt: TGCGCCAGCAGTGACCCAGCGGGGGGGCAGGAGACCCAGTACTTC; CDR3aa: CASSDPAGGQETQYF; d_gene: TRBD2; v_gene: TRBV10-1; j_gene: TRBJ2-5; abundance: -
CDR3nt: TGTGCCAGCAGCCAAGAGGATTCGGGAGCTGGGTATGGCTACACCTTC; CDR3aa: CASSQEDSGAGYGYTF; d_gene: -; v_gene: TRBV7-8; j_gene: TRBJ1-2; abundance: -
CDR3nt: TGTGCCAGTAGTATTATGGCTTCTCACGTCACCTATAATTCACCCCTCCACTTT; CDR3aa: CASSIMASHVTYNSPLHF; d_gene: -; v_gene: TRBV19; j_gene: TRBJ1-6; abundance: -
CDR3nt: TGCGCCAGCAGCTTGTTGGACAGGGCTCAAGAGCAGTTCTTC; CDR3aa: CASSLLDRAQEQFF; d_gene: TRBD1; v_gene: TRBV5-1; j_gene: TRBJ2-1; abundance: once
CDR3nt: TGCAGTGCTAGTAAGGACAGAGATCAGCCCCAGCATTTT; CDR3aa: CSASKDRDQPQHF; d_gene: -; v_gene: TRBV20-1; j_gene: TRBJ1-5; abundance: -
CDR3nt: TGCGCCAGCAGCTCGGAGGGACAGACTGGCTATTCACCCCTCCACTTT; CDR3aa: CASSSEGQTGYSPLHF; d_gene: TRBD1; v_gene: TRBV5-1; j_gene: TRBJ1-6; abundance: -
CDR3nt: TGCGCCAGCAGGAAAAGGACAGGGGTCGACGAGCAGTACTTC; CDR3aa: CASRKRTGVDEQYF; d_gene: TRBD1; v_gene: TRBV5-1; j_gene: TRBJ2-7; abundance: -
CDR3nt: TGTGCCAGCAGGCCGGGACTAGCGGGATTTGAGCAGTTCTTC; CDR3aa: CASRPGLAGFEQFF; d_gene: TRBD2; v_gene: TRBV6-1; j_gene: TRBJ2-1; abundance: -
CDR3nt: TGTGCCAGCAGCGCATCGGTCGGGGAGCTGTTTTTT; CDR3aa: CASSASVGELFF; d_gene: -; v_gene: TRBV11-1; j_gene: TRBJ2-2; abundance: once
CDR3nt: TGCGCCAGCAGTCAGGGGACCACTAACTATGGCTACACCTTC; CDR3aa: CASSQGTTNYGYTF; d_gene: -; v_gene: TRBV5-1; j_gene: TRBJ1-2; abundance: -
CDR3nt: TGTGCCAGCAGTCGAGGGGGCTACGGGGAGGTGTTTTTT; CDR3aa: CASSRGGYGEVFF; d_gene: TRBD1; v_gene: TRBV6-5; j_gene: TRBJ1-4; abundance: -
CDR3nt: TGTGCCAGCAGACTAGCGGGGGGCCGCACAGATACGCAGTATTTT; CDR3aa: CASRLAGGRTDTQYF; d_gene: TRBD2; v_gene: TRBV3-1/TRBV3-2; j_gene: TRBJ2-3; abundance: -
CDR3nt: TGCGCCAGCGGGCTAACCGGGACTCCCTACGAGCAGTACTTC; CDR3aa: CASGLTGTPYEQYF; d_gene: -; v_gene: TRBV5-1; j_gene: TRBJ2-7; abundance: -
CDR3nt: TGTGCCACCAGCCCCCGGGCCAGGGTCGAGCAGTTCTTC; CDR3aa: CATSPRARVEQFF; d_gene: -; v_gene: TRBV15; j_gene: TRBJ2-1; abundance: -
CDR3nt: TGTGCCAGCAGTGAGGTACAGCCCTATACCGGGGAGCTGTTTTTT; CDR3aa: CASSEVQPYTGELFF; d_gene: -; v_gene: TRBV2; j_gene: TRBJ2-2; abundance: -
CDR3nt: TGTGCCAGCAGCTTAGCGACTAGCGGGGGGTACAATGAGCAGTTCTTC; CDR3aa: CASSLATSGGYNEQFF; d_gene: TRBD2; v_gene: TRBV7-6; j_gene: TRBJ2-1; abundance: -
CDR3nt: TGCGCCAGCAGCCCCCACAGGGGGCGAATCACCGGGGAGCTGTTTTTT; CDR3aa: CASSPHRGRITGELFF; d_gene: TRBD1; v_gene: TRBV4-1; j_gene: TRBJ2-2; abundance: -
CDR3nt: TGTGCCAGTCGGTCAGGGAACACCGGGGAGCTGTTTTTT; CDR3aa: CASRSGNTGELFF; d_gene: -; v_gene: TRBV3-1/TRBV3-2; j_gene: TRBJ2-2; abundance: -
CDR3nt: TGTGCCAGCAGTTATGGACGGACAGGTGGTGCCTTC; CDR3aa: CASSYGRTGGAF; d_gene: TRBD1; v_gene: TRBV12-3/TRBV12-4; j_gene: TRBJ2-7; abundance: -
CDR3nt: TGCAGTGCTAGTGGAGGGTTAGGCACTGAAGCTTTCTTT; CDR3aa: CSASGGLGTEAFF; d_gene: -; v_gene: TRBV20-1; j_gene: TRBJ1-1; abundance: -
CDR3nt: TGTGCCAGCAGCGAACAGGGGGGCTACGAGCAGTACTTC; CDR3aa: CASSEQGGYEQYF; d_gene: TRBD1; v_gene: TRBV7-3; j_gene: TRBJ2-7; abundance: -
CDR3nt: TGTGCCAGCAGTGAAGGCAGGGGCCCCTACGAGCAGTACTTC; CDR3aa: CASSEGRGPYEQYF; d_gene: -; v_gene: TRBV2; j_gene: TRBJ2-7; abundance: -
CDR3nt: TGTGCCAGCAGTTTAAGGGGGACAGGGTTCTTGTTAAACTATGGCTACACCTTC; CDR3aa: CASSLRGTGFLLNYGYTF; d_gene: TRBD1; v_gene: TRBV27; j_gene: TRBJ1-2; abundance: -